This T cell receptor (beta chain) is drawn from a study of molecular identifiers for immune sequencing clone quantification. The bulk TCR libraries were made with methods described before and with listed TCR primers. TCRdb passed the PCR reads through MiXCR, listing each CDR3 protein once. The sample comprises some 97,000 distinct CDR3 sequences, roughly 38% of which are singletons, and 4% to 5% rests with the top ten. This clonotype has a handful of counts. Its antigen is not identified. Study results and caveats: Because of identical TCR molecules sharing a barcode, sizes of highly expanded clones could be underestimated.

V was cut by 4 bases and J by 9 bases, with 20 bases left in between. Per germline, CDR1 SEHNR and CDR2 FQNEAQ (reference sequence). The CDR3 extends over 15 amino acids. The sorting of naive CD8 T cells used the CD8+CD4-CCR7+CD45RA+ phenotype. V and J are TRBV7-9 and TRBJ2-3; perhaps TRBD2 as D (5 bases). The source material was naive CD8+ T cells from blood, with Jurkat cell RNA spiked in. The subset here: FACS-sorted CD8+CD4-CCR7+CD45RA+ naive T cells. The clonotype was recovered from a human donor in good health. Some libraries in this study had Jurkat cell RNA spiked in. The CDR3 DNA is TGTGCCAGCAGCTCCCCCCTTCGGACTCCCGAGACGCAGTATTTT. This encodes CASSSPLRTPETQYF.